Within the sample, the clone carrying this T cell receptor (beta chain) is medium-sized. No antigen is known for it. Semi-nested PCR with Nested Universal Primer A followed constant-region reverse priming of full-length variable regions. TCRdb re-derived calls from the 5' RACE reads in MiXCR, one entry per CDR3 protein. The sample has around 34,000 distinct CDR3 sequences, approximately 30% seen once; the top ten hold about 2.3%. Broader study findings: Tumor Treg TCRs overlapped most with tumor naive CD4+ cells. The TCR gene usage of tumor memory CD4+ T cells clustered together with blood and lymph node memory CD4+ cells and with lymph node naive CD4+ cells.

Cells sorted as Tregs were CD4+, CD25+ and CD127-/low. Unmatched junction bases numbered 2, after V lost 3 bases and J lost 0 bases. The CDR3 extends over 14 amino acids. Germline CDR1 reads MNHEY; CDR2 reads SVGAGI. The sample comprised tumor-infiltrating Tregs sorted from the breast tumor. The TCR originated in a female donor with breast cancer. The chain links TRBV6-5 to TRBJ2-7, with TRBD1 identical over 7 bases. CDR3 protein: CASSYRDSSYEQYF. The CDR3 DNA reads TGTGCCAGCAGTTATAGGGACAGCTCCTACGAGCAGTACTTC.